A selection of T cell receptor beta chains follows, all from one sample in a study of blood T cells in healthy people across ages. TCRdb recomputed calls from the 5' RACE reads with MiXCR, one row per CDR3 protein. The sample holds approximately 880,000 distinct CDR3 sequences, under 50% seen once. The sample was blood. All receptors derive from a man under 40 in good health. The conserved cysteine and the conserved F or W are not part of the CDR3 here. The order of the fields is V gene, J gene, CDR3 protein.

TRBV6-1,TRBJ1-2,ASSAAVNYGYT
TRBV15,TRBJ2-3,ATSRDRGGTDTQY
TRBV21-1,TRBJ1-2,ARMTGAYYGYT
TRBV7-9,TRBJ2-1,ASSPPAWTASSYNEQF
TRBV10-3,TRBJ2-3,AISGRDRGLGDTQY
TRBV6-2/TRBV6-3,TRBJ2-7,AIRDRGYEQY
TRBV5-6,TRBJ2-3,ASSRPRRGASTDTQY
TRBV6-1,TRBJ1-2,ASSNRGKYGYT
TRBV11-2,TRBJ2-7,ASSIAGTEYEQY
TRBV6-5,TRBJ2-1,ASSSLGGGFVNEQF
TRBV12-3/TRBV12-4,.,ASSFRGSYNEQY
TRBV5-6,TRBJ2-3,ASSFGTSGGLDTQY
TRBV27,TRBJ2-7,ASTSLGDPTYEQY
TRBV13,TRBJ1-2,ASSLGARGGYGYT
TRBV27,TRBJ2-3,ASSPLVAGPSTDTQY
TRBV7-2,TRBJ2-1,ASSTNSGRGAPAHYNEQF
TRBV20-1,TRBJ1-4,SARDLQGREKLF
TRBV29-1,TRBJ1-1,SVVVLGAETGAF
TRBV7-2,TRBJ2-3,ASSVAGEGGTQY
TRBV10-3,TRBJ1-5,AISERGNQPQH
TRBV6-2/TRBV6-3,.,ASSSGTGGRNEQY
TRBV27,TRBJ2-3,ASSPGRTENTDTQY
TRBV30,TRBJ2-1,AWGSICNEQF
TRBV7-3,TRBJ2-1,ASSPGASGGAEQL
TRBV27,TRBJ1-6,ASSPGGWGPLH